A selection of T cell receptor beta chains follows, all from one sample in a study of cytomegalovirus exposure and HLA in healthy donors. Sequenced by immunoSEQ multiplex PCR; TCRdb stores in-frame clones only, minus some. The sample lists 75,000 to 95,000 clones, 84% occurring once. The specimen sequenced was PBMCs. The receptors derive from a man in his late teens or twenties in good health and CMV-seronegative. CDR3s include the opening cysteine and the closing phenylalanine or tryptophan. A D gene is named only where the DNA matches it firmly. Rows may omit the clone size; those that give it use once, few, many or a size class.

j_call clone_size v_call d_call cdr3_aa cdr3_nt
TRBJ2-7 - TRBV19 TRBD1 CASSGRTGEDEQYF TGTGCCAGTAGTGGAAGGACAGGGGAGGACGAGCAGTACTTC
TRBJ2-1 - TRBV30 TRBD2 CAWRKSGTSGNEQFF TGTGCCTGGAGGAAGTCCGGGACTAGTGGAAATGAGCAGTTCTTC
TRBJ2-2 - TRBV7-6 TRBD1 CASSRTPGQSNTGELFF TGTGCCAGCAGCCGAACGCCGGGACAGTCGAACACCGGGGAGCTGTTTTTT
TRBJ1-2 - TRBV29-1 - CSVPRQAYGHTF TGCAGCGTTCCGCGACAAGCATATGGCCACACCTTC
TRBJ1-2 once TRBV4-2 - CASSQDGVQKGGYTF TGTGCCAGCAGCCAAGATGGGGTGCAGAAGGGGGGCTACACCTTC
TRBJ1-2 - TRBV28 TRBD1 CASSFGTDHYGYTF TGTGCCAGCAGTTTCGGGACAGACCACTATGGCTACACCTTC
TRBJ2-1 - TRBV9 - CASKNPISDNEQFF TGTGCCAGCAAAAACCCCATCTCAGACAATGAGCAGTTCTTC
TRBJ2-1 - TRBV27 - CASSFYSYNEQFF TGTGCCAGCAGTTTTTACAGCTACAATGAGCAGTTCTTC
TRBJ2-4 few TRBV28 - CASTQGGMRGNIQYF TGTGCCAGCACCCAGGGCGGGATGCGGGGAAACATTCAGTACTTC
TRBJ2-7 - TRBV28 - CASSNTFSEQYF TGTGCCAGCAGCAACACGTTCAGCGAGCAGTACTTC
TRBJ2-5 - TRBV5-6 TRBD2 CASSLVSGRLTETQYF TGTGCCAGCAGCTTGGTTAGCGGGAGGTTGACAGAGACCCAGTACTTC
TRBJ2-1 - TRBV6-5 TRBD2 CASSPRLAGVDEQFF TGTGCCAGCAGTCCTAGACTAGCGGGAGTCGATGAGCAGTTCTTC
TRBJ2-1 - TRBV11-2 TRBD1 CASSLDRGREQFF TGTGCCAGCAGCTTAGACAGGGGGCGAGAGCAGTTCTTC
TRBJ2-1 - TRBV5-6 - CASSPAGAAGNEQFF TGTGCCAGCAGCCCGGCAGGAGCGGCCGGGAATGAGCAGTTCTTC
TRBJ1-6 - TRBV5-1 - CASSLGTVSSYNSPLHF TGCGCCAGCAGCTTGGGGACTGTTAGCTCCTATAATTCACCCCTCCACTTT
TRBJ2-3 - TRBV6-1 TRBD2 CASRSGTSGSKQYF TGTGCCAGCAGATCCGGGACTAGCGGGAGTAAGCAGTATTTT
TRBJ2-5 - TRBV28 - CASSLKSSAETQYF TGTGCCAGCAGTTTAAAGTCTAGCGCCGAGACCCAGTACTTC
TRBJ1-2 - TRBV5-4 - CASSLRRGSSRYGYTF TGTGCCAGCAGCTTGCGGCGGGGTTCAAGCCGGTATGGCTACACCTTC
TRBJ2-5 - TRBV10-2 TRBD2 CASSESLAGQETQYF TGCGCCAGCAGTGAGAGCCTAGCGGGCCAAGAGACCCAGTACTTC
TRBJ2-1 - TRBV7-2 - CASSFSLQRLRSYNEQFF TGTGCCAGCAGCTTTTCTTTACAGCGGTTACGCTCCTACAATGAGCAGTTCTTC
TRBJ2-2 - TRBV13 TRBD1 CASREGQLTGELFF TGTGCCAGCAGAGAGGGACAGTTGACCGGGGAGCTGTTTTTT
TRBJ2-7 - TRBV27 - CASSLSAGNFLYEQYF TGTGCCAGCAGTTTATCGGCAGGGAACTTTCTCTACGAGCAGTACTTC
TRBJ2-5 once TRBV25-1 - CASSPGGETQYF TGTGCCAGCAGTCCGGGCGGGGAGACCCAGTACTTC
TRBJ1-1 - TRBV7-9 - CASSLIMEAFF TGTGCCAGCAGCTTAATAATGGAAGCTTTCTTT
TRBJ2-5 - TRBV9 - CASSVEGSWVVTQYF TGTGCCAGCAGCGTAGAAGGTAGCTGGGTCGTGACCCAGTACTTC
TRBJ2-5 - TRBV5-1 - CASSLAKEASGTQYF TGCGCCAGCAGCTTGGCCAAGGAGGCTTCGGGGACCCAGTACTTC
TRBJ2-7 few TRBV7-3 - CASSRGLGLEQYF TGTGCCAGCAGTCGAGGACTGGGTCTGGAGCAGTACTTC
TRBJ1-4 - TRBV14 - CASSPGGAREKLFF TGTGCCAGCAGCCCGGGGGGGGCACGTGAAAAACTGTTTTTT
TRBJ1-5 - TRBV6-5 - CASKGSPAGNQPQHF TGTGCCAGCAAGGGTTCCCCAGCGGGCAATCAGCCCCAGCATTTT